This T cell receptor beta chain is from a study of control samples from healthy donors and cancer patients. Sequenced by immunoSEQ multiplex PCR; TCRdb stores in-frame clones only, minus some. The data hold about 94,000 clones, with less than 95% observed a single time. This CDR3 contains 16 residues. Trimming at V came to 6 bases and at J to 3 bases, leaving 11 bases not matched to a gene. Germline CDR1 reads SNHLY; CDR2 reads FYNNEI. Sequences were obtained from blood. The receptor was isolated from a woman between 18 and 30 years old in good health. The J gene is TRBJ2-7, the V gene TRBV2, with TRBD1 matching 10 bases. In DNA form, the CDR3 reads TGTGCCAGCAGGGGAGGGCAGGGACAGGGGATCTACGAGCAGTACTTC. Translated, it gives CASRGGQGQGIYEQYF.